Listed below are T cell receptor beta chains from one sample, sequenced in a study of breast tumors, draining lymph nodes, adjacent tissues. TCRdb recomputed calls from the multiplex PCR reads with MiXCR, one row per CDR3 protein. Of 80,000 to 130,000 distinct CDR3 sequences detected, 20% to 25% appear once; the ten largest clones hold 1% to 1.5%. Input material: axillary lymph node tissue. The source of these receptors is a female donor with breast cancer. Some clones in this sample may be carry-over from other donors' samples. Each CDR3 is given with its conserved first and last residue. Each record gives: V gene, D gene, J gene, clone size, CDR3 DNA, CDR3 protein. The D gene is left open where the match is weak. The size of a clone is reported for some rows only, either as once, few or many, or as a class for expanded clones.

v_gene: TRBV19; d_gene: NA; j_gene: TRBJ1-5; abundance: many; CDR3nt: TGTGCCAGTAGTATGAGAGGCCAAAGCAATCAGCCCCAGCATTTT; CDR3aa: CASSMRGQSNQPQHF
v_gene: TRBV5-4; d_gene: NA; j_gene: TRBJ2-7; abundance: many; CDR3nt: TGTGCCAGCAGCTTGTCTAACAGGGCCCGAGAGCAGTACTTC; CDR3aa: CASSLSNRAREQYF
v_gene: TRBV19; d_gene: NA; j_gene: TRBJ1-2; abundance: many; CDR3nt: TGTGCCAGTAGTATGGGGTCAGGGGCCGCCTATGGCTACACCTTC; CDR3aa: CASSMGSGAAYGYTF
v_gene: TRBV18; d_gene: NA; j_gene: TRBJ2-1; abundance: NA; CDR3nt: TGTGCCAGCTCACCAAGGGGGGATGAGCAGTTCTTC; CDR3aa: CASSPRGDEQFF
v_gene: TRBV9; d_gene: NA; j_gene: TRBJ1-4; abundance: many; CDR3nt: TGTGCCAGCAGCGTAGGACCGAGGAGGAATGAAAAACTGTTTTTT; CDR3aa: CASSVGPRRNEKLFF
v_gene: TRBV2; d_gene: TRBD2; j_gene: TRBJ2-1; abundance: many; CDR3nt: TGTGCCAGCAGGGTTAGCGGGATGGGTTACAATGAGCAGTTCTTC; CDR3aa: CASRVSGMGYNEQFF
v_gene: TRBV2; d_gene: TRBD1; j_gene: TRBJ1-5; abundance: many; CDR3nt: TGTGCCAGCAGTCCGCGGACAGGGGGCGGCAATCAGCCCCAGCATTTT; CDR3aa: CASSPRTGGGNQPQHF
v_gene: TRBV29-1; d_gene: NA; j_gene: TRBJ2-1; abundance: NA; CDR3nt: TGCAGCGTAGGTCACGCCTACAGCGAGCAGTTCTTC; CDR3aa: CSVGHAYSEQFF
v_gene: TRBV13; d_gene: NA; j_gene: TRBJ2-1; abundance: many; CDR3nt: TGTGCCAGCAGCATGCCAGGTTATGAGCAGTTCTTC; CDR3aa: CASSMPGYEQFF
v_gene: TRBV28; d_gene: TRBD2; j_gene: TRBJ2-7; abundance: many; CDR3nt: TGTGCCAGCAGTTTCACTAGCGGCGCCTACGAGCAGTACTTC; CDR3aa: CASSFTSGAYEQYF
v_gene: TRBV6-1; d_gene: NA; j_gene: TRBJ2-7; abundance: many; CDR3nt: TGTGCCAGCAGTGAACCCCAAGTCCCCTACGAGCAGTACTTC; CDR3aa: CASSEPQVPYEQYF
v_gene: TRBV2; d_gene: NA; j_gene: TRBJ2-7; abundance: many; CDR3nt: TGTGCCAGCAGTATATCGACAGGATTGGGCCTCCGGTGGGACTTC; CDR3aa: CASSISTGLGLRWDF
v_gene: TRBV10-3; d_gene: NA; j_gene: TRBJ1-6; abundance: many; CDR3nt: TGTGCCATCAGTGAGGCCGGGGGGGGGGGTTCACCCCTCCACTTT; CDR3aa: CAISEAGGGGSPLHF
v_gene: TRBV28; d_gene: NA; j_gene: TRBJ1-3; abundance: NA; CDR3nt: TGTGCCAGCACCTCCCTACAGGCTGTAAACACCATATATTTT; CDR3aa: CASTSLQAVNTIYF
v_gene: TRBV19; d_gene: TRBD1; j_gene: TRBJ2-1; abundance: many; CDR3nt: TGTGCCAGTCGGGACAGAAGGTCGCTAAGGGGACACAATGAGCAGTTCTTC; CDR3aa: CASRDRRSLRGHNEQFF
v_gene: TRBV9; d_gene: NA; j_gene: TRBJ2-2; abundance: NA; CDR3nt: TGTGCCAGCAGCGTGTACTACAGGGCTACCGGGGAGCTGTTTTTT; CDR3aa: CASSVYYRATGELFF
v_gene: TRBV7-2; d_gene: NA; j_gene: TRBJ2-6; abundance: many; CDR3nt: TGTGCCAGCAGCTTATCTGTGGGGTTAGGGGCCAACGTCCTGACTTTC; CDR3aa: CASSLSVGLGANVLTF
v_gene: TRBV27; d_gene: TRBD2; j_gene: TRBJ2-7; abundance: few; CDR3nt: TGTGCCAGCAGAAAAGGACTAGCGGGAGTGGGGGGAATCTACGAGCAGTACTTC; CDR3aa: CASRKGLAGVGGIYEQYF
v_gene: TRBV5-6; d_gene: TRBD1; j_gene: TRBJ1-4; abundance: few; CDR3nt: TGTGCCAGCAGCTTGGGAACCGGGACAGGGGGCCGAAGTGAAAAACTGTTTTTT; CDR3aa: CASSLGTGTGGRSEKLFF
v_gene: TRBV2; d_gene: NA; j_gene: TRBJ2-3; abundance: many; CDR3nt: TGTGCCAGCAGTGAGTGGGGTAGTAGGGCAGATACGCAGTATTTT; CDR3aa: CASSEWGSRADTQYF
v_gene: TRBV27; d_gene: TRBD1; j_gene: TRBJ1-2; abundance: many; CDR3nt: TGTGCCAGCAGTCGCACCGACAGGGCCTATGGCTACACCTTC; CDR3aa: CASSRTDRAYGYTF
v_gene: TRBV20-1; d_gene: TRBD2; j_gene: TRBJ2-1; abundance: many; CDR3nt: TGCAGTGTCCCGACTAGCGGGGGGTTAAATGAGCAGTTCTTC; CDR3aa: CSVPTSGGLNEQFF
v_gene: TRBV20-1; d_gene: TRBD2; j_gene: TRBJ2-3; abundance: many; CDR3nt: TGCAGTGCTACATTAGCGGGACTGTTGGATACGCAGTATTTT; CDR3aa: CSATLAGLLDTQYF
v_gene: TRBV19; d_gene: NA; j_gene: TRBJ1-2; abundance: many; CDR3nt: TGTGCCAGTAGTAGCCGACAGGTGCTACCCTATGGCTACACCTTC; CDR3aa: CASSSRQVLPYGYTF
v_gene: TRBV2; d_gene: NA; j_gene: TRBJ2-5; abundance: NA; CDR3nt: TGTGCCAGCAAGGATCCGGGGGAGACCCAGTACTTC; CDR3aa: CASKDPGETQYF
v_gene: TRBV5-1; d_gene: TRBD2; j_gene: TRBJ2-3; abundance: many; CDR3nt: TGCGCCAGCAGCTTGAGGGGACTAGCGGGAGTCGAGGGGGATACGCAGTATTTT; CDR3aa: CASSLRGLAGVEGDTQYF
v_gene: TRBV11-2; d_gene: NA; j_gene: TRBJ2-7; abundance: many; CDR3nt: TGTGCCAGCAGCTTAGGGGGGGCTTTTTACGAGCAGTACTTC; CDR3aa: CASSLGGAFYEQYF
v_gene: TRBV7-9; d_gene: TRBD1; j_gene: TRBJ2-7; abundance: many; CDR3nt: TGTGCCAGCAGCGCGTTCGCCGGGACAGCCTCCTACGAGCAGTACTTC; CDR3aa: CASSAFAGTASYEQYF
v_gene: TRBV5-6; d_gene: NA; j_gene: TRBJ2-7; abundance: many; CDR3nt: TGTGCCAGCAGCCCCCCGGCAGGGACCCTCTACGAGCAGTACTTC; CDR3aa: CASSPPAGTLYEQYF
v_gene: TRBV2; d_gene: NA; j_gene: TRBJ1-2; abundance: many; CDR3nt: TGTGCCAGCAGTAAGGGGGGGCTCTATGGCTACACCTTC; CDR3aa: CASSKGGLYGYTF
v_gene: TRBV6-1; d_gene: NA; j_gene: TRBJ2-7; abundance: many; CDR3nt: TGTGCCAGCAGTGACCTTCTAGGGGCCTACGAGCAGTACTTC; CDR3aa: CASSDLLGAYEQYF
v_gene: TRBV19; d_gene: TRBD2; j_gene: TRBJ2-5; abundance: many; CDR3nt: TGTGCCAGTAGGGAAGCGGGATTCCAAGAGACCCAGTACTTC; CDR3aa: CASREAGFQETQYF
v_gene: TRBV7-9; d_gene: TRBD1; j_gene: TRBJ1-3; abundance: NA; CDR3nt: TGTGCCAGCAGCTATGGGACAGGGTTTTACTATGGCTACACCATATATTTT; CDR3aa: CASSYGTGFYYGYTIYF
v_gene: TRBV27; d_gene: TRBD1; j_gene: TRBJ2-7; abundance: many; CDR3nt: TGTGCCAGCAGTTCGACCGGGACAGGGGGTTACGAGCAGTACTTC; CDR3aa: CASSSTGTGGYEQYF
v_gene: TRBV10-2; d_gene: NA; j_gene: TRBJ2-3; abundance: NA; CDR3nt: TGCGCCAGCAGTGCTATTTCCAACCGCTGGGGGCGGCCGGGTTTGGATACGCAGTATTTT; CDR3aa: CASSAISNRWGRPGLDTQYF
v_gene: TRBV12-5; d_gene: NA; j_gene: TRBJ1-5; abundance: once; CDR3nt: TGTGCTAGTGTGAGAGGGGAGAACAATCAGCCCCAGCATTTT; CDR3aa: CASVRGENNQPQHF
v_gene: TRBV28; d_gene: NA; j_gene: TRBJ2-7; abundance: many; CDR3nt: TGTGCCAGCAGTGGCTTCTCCTACGAGCAGTACTTC; CDR3aa: CASSGFSYEQYF
v_gene: TRBV4-2; d_gene: NA; j_gene: TRBJ1-2; abundance: many; CDR3nt: TGTGCCAGCAGCCAGGAACGCGTGGATAACTATGGCTACACCTTC; CDR3aa: CASSQERVDNYGYTF
v_gene: TRBV29-1; d_gene: TRBD1; j_gene: TRBJ1-5; abundance: many; CDR3nt: TGCAGCGTATCCGACAGGGGCGACAATCAGCCCCAGCATTTT; CDR3aa: CSVSDRGDNQPQHF
v_gene: TRBV20-1; d_gene: TRBD2; j_gene: TRBJ2-7; abundance: many; CDR3nt: TGCAGTGCTAGTTTGGGACTAGCGGGAGTCCCCGAGCAGTACTTC; CDR3aa: CSASLGLAGVPEQYF
v_gene: TRBV28; d_gene: NA; j_gene: TRBJ2-7; abundance: many; CDR3nt: TGTGCCAGCAGGGGGACCACAGTTCTGCACCACGAGCAGTACTTC; CDR3aa: CASRGTTVLHHEQYF
v_gene: TRBV19; d_gene: NA; j_gene: TRBJ2-7; abundance: NA; CDR3nt: TGTGCCAGTAGCAGCGGGCACTACGAGCAGTACTTC; CDR3aa: CASSSGHYEQYF
v_gene: TRBV2; d_gene: NA; j_gene: TRBJ1-1; abundance: once; CDR3nt: TGTGCCAGCAGTGGGTGGGCAGGGGTGAACACTGAAGCTTTCTTT; CDR3aa: CASSGWAGVNTEAFF
v_gene: TRBV5-4; d_gene: NA; j_gene: TRBJ2-3; abundance: many; CDR3nt: TGTGCCAGCAGCTTTAGTCAAGCCCTCACAGATACGCAGTATTTT; CDR3aa: CASSFSQALTDTQYF
v_gene: TRBV20-1; d_gene: NA; j_gene: TRBJ2-7; abundance: many; CDR3nt: TGCAGTGCTAGGCCCGGACAGCCATACGAGCAGTACTTC; CDR3aa: CSARPGQPYEQYF
v_gene: TRBV27; d_gene: NA; j_gene: TRBJ1-6; abundance: many; CDR3nt: TGTGCCAGCGGAAGGGGTGCCCGGCGGGTTTCACCCCTCCACTTT; CDR3aa: CASGRGARRVSPLHF
v_gene: TRBV29-1; d_gene: NA; j_gene: TRBJ1-1; abundance: NA; CDR3nt: TGCAGCGTCGAGGGGGTTTTCTACACTGAAGCTTTCTTT; CDR3aa: CSVEGVFYTEAFF
v_gene: TRBV5-1; d_gene: TRBD1; j_gene: TRBJ2-5; abundance: many; CDR3nt: TGCGCCAGCAGCTTGGCAGGGGGCGATGAGACCCAGTACTTC; CDR3aa: CASSLAGGDETQYF
v_gene: TRBV5-1; d_gene: NA; j_gene: TRBJ2-7; abundance: many; CDR3nt: TGCGCCAGCAGCTTGCGCGTCGGGGATTACGAGCAGTACTTC; CDR3aa: CASSLRVGDYEQYF
v_gene: TRBV6-5; d_gene: NA; j_gene: TRBJ2-2; abundance: many; CDR3nt: TGTGCCAGCAAACCACAACCCACAGGCGGGGAGCTGTTTTTT; CDR3aa: CASKPQPTGGELFF
v_gene: TRBV10-1; d_gene: NA; j_gene: TRBJ2-2; abundance: NA; CDR3nt: TGCGCCAGCAGTGATAAGGGTCTTTGGGCTACCGGGGAGCTGTTTTTT; CDR3aa: CASSDKGLWATGELFF
v_gene: TRBV12-3/TRBV12-4; d_gene: NA; j_gene: TRBJ1-5; abundance: many; CDR3nt: TGTGCCAGCAGTGCCCAGGGGTATCAGCCCCAGCATTTT; CDR3aa: CASSAQGYQPQHF
v_gene: TRBV6-2/TRBV6-3; d_gene: TRBD1; j_gene: TRBJ2-7; abundance: many; CDR3nt: TGTGCCAGCAGTTACCAGACAGGGGGGGCCTACGAGCAGTACTTC; CDR3aa: CASSYQTGGAYEQYF
v_gene: TRBV28; d_gene: NA; j_gene: TRBJ1-5; abundance: few; CDR3nt: TGTGCCAGCAGTTGGGGTGGTCAGCCCCAGCATTTT; CDR3aa: CASSWGGQPQHF
v_gene: TRBV9; d_gene: TRBD1; j_gene: TRBJ2-7; abundance: many; CDR3nt: TGTGCCAGCAGCGTATCTGGGACAGGGCCCTACGAGCAGTACTTC; CDR3aa: CASSVSGTGPYEQYF
v_gene: TRBV7-8; d_gene: NA; j_gene: TRBJ2-3; abundance: many; CDR3nt: TGTGCCAGCAGCTTAGGGTTAGGGGATAACACAGATACGCAGTATTTT; CDR3aa: CASSLGLGDNTDTQYF
v_gene: TRBV30; d_gene: TRBD1; j_gene: TRBJ2-7; abundance: many; CDR3nt: TGTGCCTGGAGACAGGGGGCCACCTACGAGCAGTACTTC; CDR3aa: CAWRQGATYEQYF
v_gene: TRBV5-6; d_gene: NA; j_gene: TRBJ2-3; abundance: many; CDR3nt: TGTGCCAGCAGCTTCGGCAGGACCACAGATACGCAGTATTTT; CDR3aa: CASSFGRTTDTQYF
v_gene: TRBV28; d_gene: TRBD2; j_gene: TRBJ2-7; abundance: few; CDR3nt: TGTGCCAGCAAACTGGCCGGGACTAGCTCCTACGAGCAGTACTTC; CDR3aa: CASKLAGTSSYEQYF